One sample yielded the 15 T cell receptor beta chains listed below, sequenced in a study of blood T cells in healthy people across ages. A J-beta primer mix and a sample-barcoded 5' primer were used in a second PCR of about 7 to 12 cycles. One entry per CDR3 protein results from TCRdb running MiXCR on the 5' RACE reads. The sample has around 750,000 distinct CDR3 sequences; about 55% are singletons. Sequencing used blood. These receptors all come from a man aged 80 or over in good health.

This clonotype has ten or more counts. The chain carries TRBV28 and TRBJ1-1; D is undetermined. Trimming stripped 6 bases from V and 1 base from J, with 9 bases between. Germline CDR1 MDHEN, CDR2 SYDVKM. The CDR3 is 13 amino acids. The CDR3 protein is CASRRRGNTEAFF. CDR3 in DNA: TGTGCCAGCAGGCGACGAGGGAACACTGAAGCTTTCTTT.

This clonotype was seen a handful of times. V gene TRBV10-3 combines with J gene TRBJ1-1; TRBD1 agrees at 9 bases. In germline, CDR1 is ENHRY, CDR2 SYGVKD. Trimming removed 2 bases from V and 7 bases from J; junction bases left unmatched: 5. The CDR3 sequence is 14 residues long. The chain's CDR3 is CAISETGTGYEAFF. The CDR3 coding sequence is TGTGCCATCAGTGAGACTGGGACAGGGTATGAAGCTTTCTTT.

The V call is TRBV3-1, the J call TRBJ1-1; the D gene is possibly TRBD1 (5 bases). The ends were cut back, 4 bases at V and 1 base at J, with 19 bases in the middle. CDR3 length equals 17 residues. The germline CDR1 and CDR2 sequences are LGHDT and YNNKEL (reference sequence). The CDR3, as DNA: TGTGCCAGCAGCCCCGGGGTGGGGGGGAGACGGAACACTGAAGCTTTCTTT. Its translation: CASSPGVGGRRNTEAFF.

The rearrangement joins TRBV6-2 or TRBV6-3 to TRBJ2-1; TRBD2 matches 14 bases. Germline CDR1 reads MNHEY; CDR2 reads SVGEGT. The V segment lost 6 bases and the J segment 13 bases; nucleotides outside the gene matches: 23. The length of the CDR3 is 19 residues. The CDR3 bases are TGTGCCAGCAGGAACCTTGGGACTAGCGGGAGTCAACGTCTAAATGGTCAGTTCTTC. Its translation: CASRNLGTSGSQRLNGQFF.

The chain couples TRBV7-9 to TRBJ1-1; D is unclear. Trimming removed 7 bases at V and 1 base at J, with 13 bases between. The CDR3 contains 14 residues. Germline lookup yields CDR1 SEHNR and CDR2 FQNEAQ (reference sequence). The CDR3, as DNA: TGTGCCAGCATCCTTGACACCCGGAACACTGAAGCTTTCTTT. As protein: CASILDTRNTEAFF. Combining the CDR3 with reference TRBV7-9 and TRBJ1-1 gives the whole variable domain DTGVSQNPRHKITKRGQNVTFRCDPISEHNRLYWYRQTLGQGPEFLTYFQNEAQLEKSRLLSDRFSAERPKGSFSTLEIQRTEQGDSAMYLCASILDTRNTEAFFGQGTRLTVV.

This clonotype was detected only a few times. The chain has TRBV7-2 and TRBJ2-7; D gene unclear. Trimming removed 0 bases at V and 2 bases at J, with 8 bases between. The CDR3 has 14 residues. Per the germline V gene, CDR1 is SGHTA and CDR2 is FQGNSA. CDR3 in DNA: TGTGCCAGCAGCTTAGCTATTGGAGCCTACGAGCAGTACTTC. This encodes CASSLAIGAYEQYF.

This clonotype came up a few times. V gene TRBV28 combines with J gene TRBJ2-5; D might be TRBD1 (6 bases). V was pared by 1 base and J by 0 bases, with 12 bases between. Germline values: CDR1 MDHEN, CDR2 SYDVKM. The CDR3 is made up of 16 amino acids. The CDR3 region is CASSLSGQGYQETQYF. The CDR3 nucleotides read TGTGCCAGCAGTTTATCGGGTCAGGGGTACCAAGAGACCCAGTACTTC. Looking up the rest from reference TRBV28 and TRBJ2-5 gives the full variable domain: DVKVTQSSRYLVKRTGEKVFLECVQDMDHENMFWYRQDPGLGLRLIYFSYDVKMKEKGDIPEGYSVSREKKERFSLILESASTNQTSMYLCASSLSGQGYQETQYFGPGTRLLVL.

The chain recombines TRBV7-3 with TRBJ2-5, with TRBD1 as a possible D gene (6 bases). Germline V lookup: CDR1 SGHTA, CDR2 FQGTGA. The CDR3 is 12 amino acids. Trimming removed 1 base from V and 11 bases from J, with 11 bases in between. The CDR3 region has the DNA TGTGCCAGCAGCTTAATCGAGGGGGAGCAGTACTTC. It codes for CASSLIEGEQYF.

There are a few counts of this clonotype. The DNA of the CDR3 is TGTGCCAGCAGCGTAGGACAAGACTATGGCTACACCTTC. Translating it yields CASSVGQDYGYTF. The chain has TRBV9 and TRBJ1-2; D call uncertain. The CDR3 sequence is 13 residues long. Germline V lookup: CDR1 SGDLS, CDR2 YYNGEE. V dropped 0 bases and J dropped 3 bases, with 6 bases sitting between them.

The sample holds many counts of this clonotype. This chain links TRBV9 with TRBJ2-5, with TRBD2 matching over 8 bases. The germline CDR1 and CDR2 sequences are SGDLS and YYNGEE. This CDR3 region has 15 residues. The junction had 7 bases not matched to a gene; V was cut back by 2 bases and J by 4 bases. The CDR3 sequence is CASSVYSGTGETQYF. For the CDR3, the DNA is TGTGCCAGCAGCGTGTATAGCGGGACGGGAGAGACCCAGTACTTC. The full variable domain, its missing parts supplied by reference TRBV9 and TRBJ2-5, is DSGVTQTPKHLITATGQRVTLRCSPRSGDLSVYWYQQSLDQGLQFLIQYYNGEERAKGNILERFSAQQFPDLHSELNLSSLELGDSALYFCASSVYSGTGETQYFGPGTRLLVL.

This clonotype was detected only a few times. The chain recombines TRBV20-1 with TRBJ1-2; no definite D call. Germline CDR1 DFQATT, CDR2 SNEGSKA (reference sequence). Trimming took off 2 bases at V and 8 bases at J, with 21 bases between the two ends. The CDR3 is 15 residues long. The CDR3 loop is CSARPLTEGGGGYTF. The CDR3 nucleotides are TGCAGTGCTAGACCCCTCACAGAGGGCGGTGGCGGCTACACCTTC.

The J gene is TRBJ2-6, the V gene TRBV2; maybe TRBD1 (6 bases). The germline V gene has CDR1 SNHLY and CDR2 FYNNEI. V lost 7 bases to trimming and J lost 0 bases, with 19 bases between them. This CDR3 has 18 amino acids. CDR3 in amino acids: CASTSPLTGTSGANVLTF. CDR3 DNA: TGTGCCAGCACGTCCCCCCTGACAGGAACCTCTGGGGCCAACGTCCTGACTTTC.

The chain combines TRBV12-3 or TRBV12-4 with TRBJ1-1, with 9 bases that match TRBD1. This CDR3 region has 16 residues. Trimming cost V 6 bases and J 4 bases; bases outside gene matches: 12. CDR3 residues: CASRRWTGAAGTEAFF. In DNA, the CDR3 is TGTGCCAGCAGAAGGTGGACAGGGGCGGCGGGCACTGAAGCTTTCTTT.

The chain combines TRBV4-2 with TRBJ1-2; a possible D gene is TRBD1 (6 bases). Looked up from germline, CDR1 is LGHNA and CDR2 is YNFKEQ. With 0 bases removed from V and 1 base from J, the gap between germline ends came to 18 bases. The CDR3 is 18 amino acids. The CDR3, as DNA: TGTGCCAGCAGCCAAGATATGGCAGGGGCCCACCTTAACTATGGCTACACCTTC. Translating gives CASSQDMAGAHLNYGYTF.

This chain uses TRBV10-3 with TRBJ2-7, with unresolved D. The length of the CDR3 is 14 residues. Germline values: CDR1 ENHRY, CDR2 SYGVKD. V lost 3 bases, J lost 7 bases, and 16 bases lay in between. CDR3 residues: CAISDHTAFREQYF. Here the CDR3 DNA reads TGTGCCATCAGTGACCATACCGCCTTTCGGGAGCAGTACTTC.